This T cell receptor beta chain stems from a study of blood T cell repertoires in COVID-19. Study context: Samples of COVID-19 (acute and convalescent) were obtained from the United States, Italy and Spain. The cDNA or gDNA used as material had been derived from T cells, B-cell-depleted T cells, or PBMCs.

Germline V CDR1 and CDR2: ENHRY, SYGVKD. This CDR3 comprises 14 residues. After removal of 7 bases from V and 5 bases from J, the junction contained 11 bases not matched to a gene. In the authors' methods: How many nucleated cells were present was estimated from reference gene primer amplification. TCRdb's copy holds only in-frame clones and misses some; the assay was immunoSEQ multiplex PCR. The V and J calls and clone size come from that table; D and trimming were worked out from the DNA. Seen here are 160,000 or so clones, more than 80% observed once, and the top ten hold roughly 15%. Sequencing was performed on peripheral blood. The source of this sequence is a woman aged 40 to 55 with acute or convalescent COVID-19. V and J are TRBV10-3 and TRBJ2-7; 7 positions agree with TRBD1. CDR3 coding DNA: TGTGCCATCAATAACAGGGGTGGTCCCAACGAGCAGTACTTC. This gives the protein CAINNRGGPNEQYF.